A selection of T cell receptor beta chains follows, all from one sample in a study of neurological immune-mediated disorders. TCRdb re-called the 5' RACE reads with MiXCR, one entry per CDR3 protein. The data hold around 69,000 distinct CDR3 sequences, with around 9.6% observed a single time. Material: PBMCs. Receptors were obtained from a man younger than 45 in good health. Each CDR3 is given with its conserved first and last residue. A D gene is named only where the DNA matches it firmly. Clone size is not always given. Where it is, it says once, few, many or a class for expanded clones.

TRBD1	many	TRBV30	TRBJ2-7	CAWSGQGAQEQYF	TGTGCCTGGAGCGGACAGGGGGCTCAGGAGCAGTACTTC
TRBD2	few	TRBV5-1	TRBJ2-7	CASSYGLAGGTPPAREQYF	TGCGCCAGCAGCTATGGACTAGCGGGGGGAACGCCCCCGGCAAGAGAGCAGTACTTC
NA	many	TRBV4-1	TRBJ1-5	CASSQDLSGHFNQPQHF	TGCGCCAGCAGCCAAGACTTGTCGGGACATTTTAATCAGCCCCAGCATTTT
TRBD1	NA	TRBV19	TRBJ2-1	CASSIDRANEQFF	TGTGCCAGTAGTATTGACAGGGCCAATGAGCAGTTCTTC
NA	many	TRBV25-1	TRBJ1-4	CASSENFREKLFF	TGTGCCAGCAGTGAAAACTTCCGTGAAAAACTGTTTTTT
TRBD2	NA	TRBV5-1	TRBJ2-5	CASSTSGRLQETQYF	TGCGCCAGCAGCACTAGCGGGAGGCTCCAAGAGACCCAGTACTTC
NA	many	TRBV19	TRBJ2-7	CASSIVGKVYEQYF	TGTGCCAGTAGTATAGTTGGCAAAGTCTACGAGCAGTACTTC
NA	many	TRBV14	TRBJ1-3	CASSQFGGSGNTIYF	TGTGCCAGCAGCCAATTCGGGGGCTCTGGAAACACCATATATTTT
NA	many	TRBV7-6	TRBJ2-2	CASSLPDRYTGELFF	TGTGCCAGCAGCCTCCCGGACCGTTACACCGGGGAGCTGTTTTTT
NA	many	TRBV12-3/TRBV12-4	TRBJ2-7	CASRHLRIPVYYEQYF	TGTGCCAGCAGACACCTCAGGATACCGGTTTACTACGAGCAGTACTTC
TRBD2	many	TRBV5-1	TRBJ2-1	CASSLAPGTSSYNEQFF	TGCGCCAGCAGCTTAGCTCCCGGGACTAGCTCCTACAATGAGCAGTTCTTC
TRBD2	many	TRBV29-1	TRBJ2-7	CSVGGLAGMKQYF	TGCAGCGTTGGAGGACTAGCGGGAATGAAGCAGTACTTC
NA	few	TRBV2	TRBJ1-2	CASSDPSEDNYGYTF	TGTGCCAGCAGTGACCCCTCCGAGGACAACTATGGCTACACCTTC
NA	many	TRBV7-8	TRBJ1-1	CASSLVVVTEAFF	TGTGCCAGCAGCTTAGTAGTGGTAACTGAAGCTTTCTTT
TRBD2	many	TRBV11-2	TRBJ2-5	CASSIGLGETQYF	TGTGCCAGCAGTATTGGACTAGGTGAGACCCAGTACTTC
TRBD2	many	TRBV5-1	TRBJ2-1	CASSLVQIAGSYNEQFF	TGCGCCAGCAGCTTGGTCCAGATAGCGGGATCGTACAATGAGCAGTTCTTC
TRBD2	many	TRBV20-1	TRBJ2-7	CSFYTPGGSYEQYF	TGCAGTTTCTACACTCCCGGCGGGAGCTACGAGCAGTACTTC
NA	NA	TRBV29-1	TRBJ1-3	CSGTESAGNTIYF	TGCAGCGGTACCGAAAGTGCTGGAAACACCATATATTTT
NA	many	TRBV3-1	TRBJ1-5	CASSKRQDQPQHF	TGTGCCAGCAGCAAAAGACAGGATCAGCCCCAGCATTTT
NA	NA	TRBV6-6	TRBJ2-5	CASSYPRAAQETQYF	TGTGCCAGCAGTTACCCCCGCGCAGCTCAAGAGACCCAGTACTTC
TRBD2	once	TRBV9	TRBJ2-2	CASSGALLANTGELLF	TGTGCCAGCAGCGGAGCGCTACTAGCGAACACCGGGGAGCTGCTTTTT
TRBD1	many	TRBV5-1	TRBJ2-1	CASAGTGEYNEQFF	TGCGCCAGCGCAGGGACAGGGGAATACAATGAGCAGTTCTTC
TRBD1	many	TRBV12-3/TRBV12-4	TRBJ1-5	CASGGTGGFRPQHF	TGTGCCAGCGGGGGGACAGGGGGATTTCGGCCCCAGCATTTT
NA	many	TRBV12-3/TRBV12-4	TRBJ1-1	CASRGGDWNTEAFF	TGTGCCAGCAGGGGCGGGGACTGGAACACTGAAGCTTTCTTT
NA	many	TRBV7-9	TRBJ2-2	CASSPVVTGELFF	TGTGCCAGCAGCCCGGTGGTTACCGGGGAGCTGTTTTTT
TRBD2	many	TRBV6-6	TRBJ2-7	CASTAGSGGGLSYEQYF	TGTGCCAGCACGGCAGGATCAGGCGGGGGGCTTTCCTACGAGCAGTACTTC
TRBD2	many	TRBV28	TRBJ2-7	CASRSLGLAGGYEQYF	TGTGCCAGCAGGTCTCTCGGACTAGCGGGAGGCTACGAGCAGTACTTC
TRBD1	many	TRBV20-1	TRBJ2-7	CSADGQGVSYEQYF	TGCAGTGCTGACGGACAGGGGGTCTCCTACGAGCAGTACTTC
TRBD2	few	TRBV7-2	TRBJ2-7	CASRKEAGVNNYEQYF	TGTGCCAGCAGGAAAGAAGCGGGAGTGAACAACTACGAGCAGTACTTC
TRBD1	many	TRBV7-9	TRBJ1-4	CASSLPGTAEKLFF	TGTGCCAGCAGCTTACCAGGGACAGCTGAAAAACTGTTTTTT
NA	many	TRBV28	TRBJ2-7	CASSLKYEQYF	TGTGCCAGCAGTTTAAAGTACGAGCAGTACTTC
NA	many	TRBV5-1	TRBJ2-3	CASKLAGLTRDTQYF	TGCGCCAGCAAATTGGCGGGACTCACTCGGGATACGCAGTATTTT
TRBD2	many	TRBV29-1	TRBJ2-7	CSVVLAGDYEQYF	TGCAGCGTTGTACTGGCGGGAGATTACGAGCAGTACTTC
TRBD1	many	TRBV5-1	TRBJ2-1	CASSSTDRVEQFF	TGCGCCAGCAGCTCTACTGACAGGGTTGAGCAGTTCTTC
NA	few	TRBV12-3/TRBV12-4	TRBJ1-2	CASSSSGSSGYTF	TGTGCCAGCAGTTCTTCAGGGTCCAGTGGCTACACCTTC
NA	few	TRBV20-1	TRBJ2-2	CSASRRGNTGELFF	TGCAGTGCTAGTCGGCGGGGGAACACCGGGGAGCTGTTTTTT
NA	many	TRBV5-1	TRBJ1-1	CASSPLSGGDTEAFF	TGCGCCAGCAGCCCCCTCTCGGGGGGGGACACTGAAGCTTTCTTT
NA	many	TRBV5-1	TRBJ1-2	CASSLGSNYGYTF	TGCGCCAGCAGCTTGGGCAGTAACTATGGCTACACCTTC
NA	many	TRBV5-1	TRBJ1-2	CASSPDAVYGYTF	TGCGCCAGCAGCCCCGACGCGGTCTATGGCTACACCTTC
TRBD1	few	TRBV5-4	TRBJ1-6	CASSTNRGVGSPLHF	TGTGCCAGCAGCACCAACAGGGGGGTAGGATCACCCCTCCACTTT
NA	many	TRBV10-3	TRBJ1-5	CAISQDNQPQHF	TGTGCCATCAGTCAGGACAATCAGCCCCAGCATTTT
TRBD1	many	TRBV29-1	TRBJ1-5	CSVSTGTQNQPQHF	TGCAGCGTATCGACAGGGACCCAGAATCAGCCCCAGCATTTT
NA	many	TRBV5-1	TRBJ2-2	CASSQDGLGTGELFF	TGCGCCAGCAGCCAGGACGGGTTGGGCACCGGGGAGCTGTTTTTT
TRBD1	many	TRBV7-2	TRBJ2-7	CASSYGTGGAPWEQYF	TGTGCCAGCAGCTACGGGACAGGGGGTGCCCCCTGGGAGCAGTACTTC
TRBD2	many	TRBV6-1	TRBJ2-7	CASSEKTSGVSYEQYF	TGTGCCAGCAGTGAAAAGACTAGCGGGGTCTCCTACGAGCAGTACTTC
TRBD2	many	TRBV5-6	TRBJ2-1	CASSAGLAGGYEQFF	TGTGCCAGCAGCGCCGGACTAGCGGGAGGTTATGAGCAGTTCTTC
NA	NA	TRBV27	TRBJ2-6	CVSSLLATSSGANVLTF	TGTGTCAGCAGTTTATTAGCGACCAGCTCTGGGGCCAACGTCCTGACCTTC
NA	many	TRBV7-8	TRBJ1-1	CASSPGIDTEAFF	TGTGCCAGCAGTCCAGGGATTGACACTGAAGCTTTCTTT
TRBD2	many	TRBV9	TRBJ2-1	CASSVGFRREGRVDEQFF	TGTGCCAGCAGCGTAGGATTTAGGCGGGAGGGCCGAGTAGATGAGCAGTTCTTC
TRBD2	many	TRBV5-5	TRBJ2-5	CASSLPGLAGVETQYF	TGTGCCAGCAGCCTTCCGGGGTTAGCGGGAGTTGAGACCCAGTACTTC
TRBD2	NA	TRBV5-1	TRBJ2-2	CASSLSGVTGELFF	TGCGCCAGCAGCTTGAGCGGGGTGACCGGGGAGCTGTTTTTT